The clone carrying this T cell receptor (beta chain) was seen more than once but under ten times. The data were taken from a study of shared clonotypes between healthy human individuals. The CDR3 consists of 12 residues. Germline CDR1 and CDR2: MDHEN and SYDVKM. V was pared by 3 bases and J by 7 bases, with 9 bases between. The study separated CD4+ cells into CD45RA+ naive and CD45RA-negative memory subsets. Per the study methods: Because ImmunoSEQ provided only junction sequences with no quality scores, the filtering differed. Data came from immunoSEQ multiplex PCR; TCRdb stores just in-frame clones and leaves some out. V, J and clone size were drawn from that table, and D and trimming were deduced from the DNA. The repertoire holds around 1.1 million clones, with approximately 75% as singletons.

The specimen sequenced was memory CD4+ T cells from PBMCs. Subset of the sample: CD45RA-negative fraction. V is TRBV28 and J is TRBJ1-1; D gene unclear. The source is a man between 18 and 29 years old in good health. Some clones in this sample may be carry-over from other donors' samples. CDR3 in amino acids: CASSLRKGEAFF. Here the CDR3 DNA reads TGTGCCAGCAGTTTGAGGAAAGGTGAAGCTTTCTTT.